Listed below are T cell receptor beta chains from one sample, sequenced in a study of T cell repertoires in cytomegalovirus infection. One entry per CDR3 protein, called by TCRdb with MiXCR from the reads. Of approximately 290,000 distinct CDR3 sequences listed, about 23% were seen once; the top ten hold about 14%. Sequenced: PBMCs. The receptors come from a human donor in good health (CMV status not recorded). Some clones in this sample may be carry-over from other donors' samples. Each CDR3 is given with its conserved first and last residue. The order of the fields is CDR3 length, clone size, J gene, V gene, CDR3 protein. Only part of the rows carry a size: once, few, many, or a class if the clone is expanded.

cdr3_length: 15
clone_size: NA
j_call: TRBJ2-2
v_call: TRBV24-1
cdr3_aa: CATSDRQTNTGELFF

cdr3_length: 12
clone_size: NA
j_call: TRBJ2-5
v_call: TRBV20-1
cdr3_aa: CSAPRGQETQYF

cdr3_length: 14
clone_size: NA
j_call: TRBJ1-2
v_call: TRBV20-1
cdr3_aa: CSARVGGAPTGYTF

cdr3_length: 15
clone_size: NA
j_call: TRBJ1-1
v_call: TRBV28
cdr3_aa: CASSSIPPSGTEAFF

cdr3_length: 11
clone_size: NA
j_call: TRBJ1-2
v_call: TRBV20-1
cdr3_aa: CSAIRGYGYTF

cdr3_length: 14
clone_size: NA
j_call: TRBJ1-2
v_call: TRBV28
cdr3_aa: CASSLLSRMGGYTF

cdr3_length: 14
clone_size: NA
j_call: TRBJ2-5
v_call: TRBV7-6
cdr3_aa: CASSPGTSRKTQYF

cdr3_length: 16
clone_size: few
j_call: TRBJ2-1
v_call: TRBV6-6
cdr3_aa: CASWSGHQSSYNEQFF

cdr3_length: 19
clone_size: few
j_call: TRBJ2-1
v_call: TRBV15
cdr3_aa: CATSRVQGGPLSSYNEQFF

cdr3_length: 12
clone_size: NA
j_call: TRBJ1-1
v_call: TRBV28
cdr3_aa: CASSLQLREAFF

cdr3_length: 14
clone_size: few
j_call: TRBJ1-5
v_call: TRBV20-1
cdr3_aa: CSARGGRRGQPQHF

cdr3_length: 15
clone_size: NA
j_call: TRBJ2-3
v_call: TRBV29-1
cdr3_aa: CSVIPLAGNTDTQYF

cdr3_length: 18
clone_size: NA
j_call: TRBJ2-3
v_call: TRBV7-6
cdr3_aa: CASSLGGWGTSGGDTQYF

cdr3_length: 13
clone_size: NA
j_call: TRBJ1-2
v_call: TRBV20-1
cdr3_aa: CSASPGTADGYTF

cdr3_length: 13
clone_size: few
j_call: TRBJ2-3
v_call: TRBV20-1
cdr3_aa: CSARSPAGDTQYF

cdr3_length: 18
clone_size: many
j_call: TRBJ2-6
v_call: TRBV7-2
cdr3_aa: CASSRQNPLSSGANVLTF

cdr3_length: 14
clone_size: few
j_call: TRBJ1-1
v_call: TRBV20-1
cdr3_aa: CSALSSHETTEAFF

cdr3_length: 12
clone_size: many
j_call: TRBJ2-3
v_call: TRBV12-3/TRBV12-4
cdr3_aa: CASSLIPDTQYF

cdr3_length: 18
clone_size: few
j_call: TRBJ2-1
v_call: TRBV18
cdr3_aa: CASSPPLKEAVHYNEQFF

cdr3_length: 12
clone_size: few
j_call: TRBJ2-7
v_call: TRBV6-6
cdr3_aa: CASMNSAYEQYF

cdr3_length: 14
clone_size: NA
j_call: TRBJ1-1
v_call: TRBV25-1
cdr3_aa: CASRHTGGRTEAFF

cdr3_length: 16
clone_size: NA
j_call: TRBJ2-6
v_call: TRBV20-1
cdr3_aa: CSARTSGGAGANVLTF

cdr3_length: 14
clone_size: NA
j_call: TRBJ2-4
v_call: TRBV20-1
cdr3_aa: CSARDLRGADIQYF